The sequence of this T cell receptor (beta chain) was determined in a study of blood T cell repertoires in COVID-19. Sequencing used immunoSEQ multiplex PCR; TCRdb keeps in-frame clones, though not all of them. The sample holds over 200,000 clones, about 86% seen once. The length of the CDR3 is 15 residues. The specimen sequenced was PBMCs or T cells enriched from blood (not recorded which). This receptor was obtained from a woman aged 50 to 65 in a cohort exposed to, infected with or recovered from COVID-19 (not recorded which). The chain has TRBV21-1 and TRBJ1-5. TRBV21-1 is tagged as a pseudogene. In DNA, the CDR3 is TGTGCCACTCCGAAGCGGAGCGGAACGAATCAGCCCCAGCATTTT. This codes for CATPKRSGTNQPQHF.